Here is one TCR beta chain with its context. The sample comes from a study of cytomegalovirus exposure and HLA in healthy donors. Primers: 60 Vbeta forward and 13 Jbeta reverse. This table comes from immunoSEQ multiplex PCR, and its TCRdb copy is limited to in-frame clones, with some not included. The table shows 150,000 to 250,000 clones, with around 76% occurring only once. The germline V and J ends were trimmed by 0 bases and 5 bases, with 5 bases remaining between them. This CDR3 contains 12 residues. In germline, CDR1 is MGHRA, CDR2 YSYEKL. This clonotype originated in a man aged 25 to 45 in good health and CMV-seronegative. The rearrangement joins TRBV4-1 to TRBJ2-7; D is ambiguous. Material: PBMCs. Written as DNA, the CDR3 is TGCGCCAGCAGCCAAGAGTTCGACGAGCAGTACTTC. Protein product: CASSQEFDEQYF.